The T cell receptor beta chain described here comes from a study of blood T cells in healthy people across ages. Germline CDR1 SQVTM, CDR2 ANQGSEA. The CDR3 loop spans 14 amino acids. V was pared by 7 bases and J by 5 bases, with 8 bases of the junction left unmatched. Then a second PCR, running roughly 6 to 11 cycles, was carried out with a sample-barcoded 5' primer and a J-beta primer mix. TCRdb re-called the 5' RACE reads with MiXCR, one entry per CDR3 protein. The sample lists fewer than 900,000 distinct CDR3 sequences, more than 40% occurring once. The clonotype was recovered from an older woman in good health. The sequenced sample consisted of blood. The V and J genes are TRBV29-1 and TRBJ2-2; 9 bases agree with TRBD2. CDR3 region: CSGRSGRGTGELFF. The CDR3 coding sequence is TGCAGCGGGCGTAGCGGGAGAGGAACCGGGGAGCTGTTTTTT.